This T cell receptor (beta chain) was sequenced for a study of shared clonotypes between healthy human individuals. Sequencing used immunoSEQ multiplex PCR; TCRdb keeps in-frame clones, though not all of them. The table includes approximately 2,300,000 clones, 80% to 95% detected once. Details on this clone: Its cognate antigen is unknown. The sample has other DNA sequences that encode this CDR3 too.

The study's findings and limits: Of the naive CD4 clonotypes, around 5% were shared across a handful of donors.

The CDR3 is 14 amino acids. Germline V gives CDR1 SGDLS, CDR2 YYNGEE. The V segment lost 0 bases and the J segment 6 bases; nucleotides outside the gene matches: 2. This sequence originates from a man in his late teens or twenties in good health. Some clones in this sample may be carry-over from other donors' samples. Sequenced material: naive CD4+ T cells from PBMCs. Noted subset: CD45RA+ positively selected. The chain uses TRBV9 and TRBJ1-2, with 10 nucleotides matching TRBD1. CDR3 nucleotide sequence: TGTGCCAGCAGCGTAGTTGGGACAGGGGATGGCTACACCTTC. Translation gives CASSVVGTGDGYTF. The entire variable domain, with the rest obtained from reference TRBV9 and TRBJ1-2, is as follows: DSGVTQTPKHLITATGQRVTLRCSPRSGDLSVYWYQQSLDQGLQFLIQYYNGEERAKGNILERFSAQQFPDLHSELNLSSLELGDSALYFCASSVVGTGDGYTFGSGTRLTVV.